This is a list of T cell receptor beta chains from one sample in a study of read filtering for tumor transcriptome and immune sequencing. Each CDR3 protein is one row after TCRdb ran MiXCR on the reads. The sample yields more than 35,000 distinct CDR3 sequences, 12% to 15% seen once. Sequencing was carried out using a population of CD138-negative cells sorted from bone marrow. The receptors come from a donor at least 40 years old with multiple myeloma. Both conserved end residues are part of each CDR3. A D gene is named only where the DNA matches it firmly. Some rows have no size entry. The others give once, few or many, or a class for an expanded clone.

size	V	D	J	DNA	CDR3
many	TRBV5-4	TRBD2	TRBJ2-1	TGTGCCAGCAGCTCCGGACTAGCGGGGGGCCACTACAATGAGCAGTTCTTC	CASSSGLAGGHYNEQFF
many	TRBV15	.	TRBJ1-3	TGTGCCACCAGCAGAGATCCCCTCTCTGGAAACACCATATATTTT	CATSRDPLSGNTIYF
few	TRBV6-2/TRBV6-3	.	TRBJ2-6	TGTGCCAGCAGCAAAGGGGGGCTTGGGGCCAACGTCCTGACTTTC	CASSKGGLGANVLTF
many	TRBV7-2	.	TRBJ1-1	TGTGCCAGCAGCTCATTTAGAGACACTGAAGCTTTCTTT	CASSSFRDTEAFF
many	TRBV7-3	.	TRBJ2-2	TGTGCCAGCAGCTCCATGGCATTGTCCGGGGAGCTGTTTTTT	CASSSMALSGELFF
many	TRBV7-8	TRBD1	TRBJ2-7	TGTGCCAGCAGTCACGACCGGGACAGGGGGAAGCAGTACTTC	CASSHDRDRGKQYF
many	TRBV9	TRBD1	TRBJ1-5	TGTGCCAGCAGCGGAGGGACAGGGAATAGCAATCAGCCCCAGCATTTT	CASSGGTGNSNQPQHF
.	TRBV30	.	TRBJ1-2	TGTGCCTGGTCCTACGGGACGGTTTATGGCTACACCTTC	CAWSYGTVYGYTF
many	TRBV23-1	.	TRBJ2-7	TGCGCCAGCAGTCAACCCCTGACAGTCTCCTACGAGCAGTACTTC	CASSQPLTVSYEQYF
many	TRBV19	TRBD1	TRBJ1-5	TGTGCCAGTAGTGAAGACGGGACAGGGGGGCATCAGCCCCAGCATTTT	CASSEDGTGGHQPQHF
many	TRBV11-2	.	TRBJ1-1	TGTGCCAGCAGCCCTCTTTTGAACACTGAAGCTTTCTTT	CASSPLLNTEAFF
.	TRBV5-6	.	TRBJ2-1	TGTGCCAGCAGCTCAGAGGGTAGAAACGAGCAGTTCTTC	CASSSEGRNEQFF
many	TRBV20-1	.	TRBJ2-7	TGCAGTGCTAGAGGTCGCAGGCCGTCTACCTACGAGCAGTACTTC	CSARGRRPSTYEQYF